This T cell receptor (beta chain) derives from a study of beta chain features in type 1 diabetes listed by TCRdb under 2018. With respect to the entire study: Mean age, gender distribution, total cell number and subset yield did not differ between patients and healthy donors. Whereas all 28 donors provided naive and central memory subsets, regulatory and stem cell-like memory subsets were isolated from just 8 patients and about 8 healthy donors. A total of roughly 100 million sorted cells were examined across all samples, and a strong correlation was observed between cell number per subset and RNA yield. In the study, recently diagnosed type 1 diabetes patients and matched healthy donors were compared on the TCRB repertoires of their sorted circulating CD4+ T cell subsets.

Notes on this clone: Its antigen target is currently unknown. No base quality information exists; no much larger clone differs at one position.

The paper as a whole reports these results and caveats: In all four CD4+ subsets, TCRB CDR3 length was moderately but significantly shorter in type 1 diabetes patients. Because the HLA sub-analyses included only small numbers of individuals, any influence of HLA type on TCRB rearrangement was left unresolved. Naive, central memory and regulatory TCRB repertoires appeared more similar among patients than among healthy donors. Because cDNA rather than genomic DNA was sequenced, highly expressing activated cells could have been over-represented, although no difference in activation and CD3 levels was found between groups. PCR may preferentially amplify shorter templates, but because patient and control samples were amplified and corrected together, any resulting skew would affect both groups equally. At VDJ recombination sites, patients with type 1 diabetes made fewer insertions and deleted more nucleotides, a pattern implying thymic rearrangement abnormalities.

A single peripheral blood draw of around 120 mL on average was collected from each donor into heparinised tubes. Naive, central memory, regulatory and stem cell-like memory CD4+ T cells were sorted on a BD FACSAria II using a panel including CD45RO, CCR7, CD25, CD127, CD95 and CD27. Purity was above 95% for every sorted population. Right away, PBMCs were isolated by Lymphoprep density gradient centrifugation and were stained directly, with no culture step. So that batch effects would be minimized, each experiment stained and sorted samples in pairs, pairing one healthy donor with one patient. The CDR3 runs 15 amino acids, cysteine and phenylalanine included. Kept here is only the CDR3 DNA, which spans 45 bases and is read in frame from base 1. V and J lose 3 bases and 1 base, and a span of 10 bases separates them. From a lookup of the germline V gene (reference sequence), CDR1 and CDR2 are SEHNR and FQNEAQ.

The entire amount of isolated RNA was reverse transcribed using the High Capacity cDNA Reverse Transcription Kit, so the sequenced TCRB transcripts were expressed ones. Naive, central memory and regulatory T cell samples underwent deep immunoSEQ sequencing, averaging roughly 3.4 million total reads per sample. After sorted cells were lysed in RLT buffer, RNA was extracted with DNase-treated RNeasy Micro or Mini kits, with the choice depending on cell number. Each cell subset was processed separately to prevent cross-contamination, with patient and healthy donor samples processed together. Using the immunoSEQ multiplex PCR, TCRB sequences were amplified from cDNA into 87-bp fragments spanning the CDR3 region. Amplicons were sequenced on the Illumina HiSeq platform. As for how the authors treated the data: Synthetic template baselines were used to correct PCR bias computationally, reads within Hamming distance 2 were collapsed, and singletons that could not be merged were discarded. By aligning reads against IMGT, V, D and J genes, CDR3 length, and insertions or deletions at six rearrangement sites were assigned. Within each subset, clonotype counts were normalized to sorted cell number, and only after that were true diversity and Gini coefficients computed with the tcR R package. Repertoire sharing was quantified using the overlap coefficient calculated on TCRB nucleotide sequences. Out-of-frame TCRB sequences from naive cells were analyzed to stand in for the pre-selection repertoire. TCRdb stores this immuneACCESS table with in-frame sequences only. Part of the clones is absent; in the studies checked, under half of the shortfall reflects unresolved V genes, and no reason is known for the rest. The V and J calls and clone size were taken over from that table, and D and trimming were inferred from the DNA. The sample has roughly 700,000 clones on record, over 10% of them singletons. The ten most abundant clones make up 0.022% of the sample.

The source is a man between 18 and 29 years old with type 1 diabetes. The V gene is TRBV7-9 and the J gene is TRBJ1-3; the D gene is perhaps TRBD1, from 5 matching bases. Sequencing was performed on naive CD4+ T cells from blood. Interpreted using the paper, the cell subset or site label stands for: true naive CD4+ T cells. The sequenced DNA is TGTGCCAGCAGCTTCCATGACAGTTCTGGAAACACCATATATTTT. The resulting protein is CASSFHDSSGNTIYF.